A selection of T cell receptor beta chains follows, all from one sample in a study of CD8+ T cells in alopecia areata. TCRdb's table, derived via immunoSEQ multiplex PCR, lists solely in-frame clones and lacks some. Of 80,000 to 100,000 clones detected, roughly 47% appear once; the ten largest clones hold 0.75% to 0.9%. The sequenced sample consisted of CD4+ T cells sorted from blood. These receptors all stem from a human donor with alopecia areata. Each CDR3 is given with its conserved first and last residue. The order of the fields is D gene, clone size, V gene, J gene, CDR3 length, CDR3 protein, CDR3 DNA. A D gene is named only where the DNA matches it firmly. Rows may omit the clone size; those that give it use once, few, many or a size class.

d_gene: TRBD1; abundance: -; v_gene: TRBV29-1; j_gene: TRBJ2-7; len: 14; CDR3aa: CSVTGTGGSYEQYF; CDR3nt: TGCAGCGTCACCGGGACAGGGGGTTCCTACGAGCAGTACTTC
d_gene: -; abundance: -; v_gene: TRBV6-6; j_gene: TRBJ1-4; len: 13; CDR3aa: CASSTGHNEKLFF; CDR3nt: TGTGCCAGCAGTACGGGGCATAATGAAAAACTGTTTTTT
d_gene: -; abundance: -; v_gene: TRBV29-1; j_gene: TRBJ2-3; len: 15; CDR3aa: CSVVVGLVGTDTQYF; CDR3nt: TGCAGCGTTGTGGTTGGGCTAGTAGGAACAGATACGCAGTATTTT
d_gene: -; abundance: -; v_gene: TRBV25-1; j_gene: TRBJ1-1; len: 14; CDR3aa: CASSAPEGVWGAFF; CDR3nt: TGTGCCAGCAGTGCCCCCGAGGGTGTGTGGGGAGCTTTCTTT
d_gene: -; abundance: -; v_gene: TRBV20-1; j_gene: TRBJ2-7; len: 11; CDR3aa: CSASPGDEQYF; CDR3nt: TGCAGTGCTAGCCCGGGAGACGAGCAGTACTTC
d_gene: -; abundance: -; v_gene: TRBV4-3; j_gene: TRBJ2-3; len: 15; CDR3aa: CASSPGGTSTDTQYF; CDR3nt: TGCGCCAGCAGCCCAGGTGGGACTAGCACAGATACGCAGTATTTT
d_gene: -; abundance: few; v_gene: TRBV29-1; j_gene: TRBJ2-6; len: 13; CDR3aa: CSVLISGANVLTF; CDR3nt: TGCAGCGTTCTCATTTCTGGGGCCAACGTCCTGACTTTC
d_gene: -; abundance: -; v_gene: TRBV29-1; j_gene: TRBJ2-1; len: 12; CDR3aa: CSVDRADNEQFF; CDR3nt: TGCAGCGTTGACAGGGCGGACAATGAGCAGTTCTTC
d_gene: TRBD2; abundance: -; v_gene: TRBV2; j_gene: TRBJ2-1; len: 17; CDR3aa: CASSEQGGRVGNNEQFF; CDR3nt: TGTGCCAGCAGTGAACAGGGCGGGAGGGTCGGCAACAATGAGCAGTTCTTC
d_gene: -; abundance: few; v_gene: TRBV29-1; j_gene: TRBJ2-3; len: 13; CDR3aa: CSVVRQSTDTQYF; CDR3nt: TGCAGCGTTGTTAGGCAGAGCACAGATACGCAGTATTTT
d_gene: -; abundance: -; v_gene: TRBV4-1; j_gene: TRBJ2-3; len: 16; CDR3aa: CASSQDFQGFTDTQYF; CDR3nt: TGCGCCAGCAGCCAAGATTTCCAGGGATTCACAGATACGCAGTATTTT
d_gene: -; abundance: -; v_gene: TRBV6-5; j_gene: TRBJ1-3; len: 13; CDR3aa: CAVRTASGNTIYF; CDR3nt: TGTGCCGTGAGGACAGCCTCTGGAAACACCATATATTTT
d_gene: TRBD2; abundance: -; v_gene: TRBV5-1; j_gene: TRBJ2-3; len: 15; CDR3aa: CASRIAGGSTDTQYF; CDR3nt: TGCGCCAGCAGGATAGCGGGAGGGAGCACAGATACGCAGTATTTT
d_gene: TRBD1; abundance: -; v_gene: TRBV29-1; j_gene: TRBJ2-3; len: 15; CDR3aa: CSVEVSGGLADTQYF; CDR3nt: TGCAGCGTTGAAGTTTCAGGGGGTTTGGCAGATACGCAGTATTTT
d_gene: -; abundance: -; v_gene: TRBV5-1; j_gene: TRBJ1-2; len: 13; CDR3aa: CASSLPTRDGYTF; CDR3nt: TGCGCCAGCAGCCTACCGACGAGGGACGGCTACACCTTC
d_gene: -; abundance: -; v_gene: TRBV5-1; j_gene: TRBJ2-1; len: 14; CDR3aa: CASSFDAAANEQFF; CDR3nt: TGCGCCAGCAGCTTTGACGCGGCCGCTAATGAGCAGTTCTTC
d_gene: -; abundance: few; v_gene: TRBV29-1; j_gene: TRBJ2-7; len: 9; CDR3aa: CTPGREQYF; CDR3nt: TGCACCCCCGGTAGGGAGCAGTACTTC
d_gene: -; abundance: -; v_gene: TRBV30; j_gene: TRBJ2-5; len: 15; CDR3aa: CAWSDTGTGRETQYF; CDR3nt: TGTGCCTGGAGTGACACAGGGACGGGAAGGGAGACCCAGTACTTC
d_gene: TRBD1; abundance: few; v_gene: TRBV7-9; j_gene: TRBJ2-7; len: 14; CDR3aa: CASRRGTGEGEQYF; CDR3nt: TGTGCCAGCAGACGAGGGACAGGGGAAGGCGAGCAGTACTTC
d_gene: -; abundance: -; v_gene: TRBV28; j_gene: TRBJ2-3; len: 12; CDR3aa: CASRPTEDTQYF; CDR3nt: TGTGCCAGCAGGCCCACGGAGGATACGCAGTATTTT
d_gene: -; abundance: -; v_gene: TRBV30; j_gene: TRBJ2-7; len: 12; CDR3aa: CAWNPVNYEQYF; CDR3nt: TGTGCCTGGAACCCAGTGAACTACGAGCAGTACTTC
d_gene: -; abundance: -; v_gene: TRBV29-1; j_gene: TRBJ1-2; len: 13; CDR3aa: CGVVRRASAGYTF; CDR3nt: TGCGGCGTCGTCAGGAGGGCGAGTGCTGGCTACACCTTC
d_gene: -; abundance: -; v_gene: TRBV2; j_gene: TRBJ1-1; len: 15; CDR3aa: CASSDWVGQNTEAFF; CDR3nt: TGTGCCAGCAGTGATTGGGTGGGCCAAAACACTGAAGCTTTCTTT
d_gene: TRBD1; abundance: -; v_gene: TRBV29-1; j_gene: TRBJ2-7; len: 15; CDR3aa: CSVEERGLPNYEQYF; CDR3nt: TGCAGCGTTGAAGAAAGGGGGCTACCCAACTACGAGCAGTACTTC
d_gene: TRBD1; abundance: -; v_gene: TRBV29-1; j_gene: TRBJ2-5; len: 13; CDR3aa: CSANRGAVETQYF; CDR3nt: TGCAGCGCGAACAGGGGGGCCGTAGAGACCCAGTACTTC
d_gene: -; abundance: few; v_gene: TRBV7-2; j_gene: TRBJ2-3; len: 14; CDR3aa: CATRDPSSTDTQYF; CDR3nt: TGTGCCACTCGGGACCCTTCGTCCACAGATACGCAGTATTTT
d_gene: TRBD2; abundance: -; v_gene: TRBV7-2; j_gene: TRBJ2-1; len: 16; CDR3aa: CASSPPLAGGKNEQFF; CDR3nt: TGTGCCAGCAGCCCGCCGCTAGCGGGGGGTAAGAATGAGCAGTTCTTC
d_gene: -; abundance: -; v_gene: TRBV30; j_gene: TRBJ1-4; len: 14; CDR3aa: CAWNPGVSGEKLFF; CDR3nt: TGTGCCTGGAATCCAGGGGTTTCAGGTGAAAAACTGTTTTTT
d_gene: TRBD1; abundance: -; v_gene: TRBV5-1; j_gene: TRBJ2-2; len: 15; CDR3aa: CASSPLQGTTGELFF; CDR3nt: TGCGCCAGCAGCCCATTACAGGGGACCACCGGGGAGCTGTTTTTT
d_gene: -; abundance: -; v_gene: TRBV29-1; j_gene: TRBJ2-2; len: 13; CDR3aa: CSVKSPRDGELFF; CDR3nt: TGCAGCGTTAAGTCCCCCCGTGACGGGGAGCTGTTTTTT
d_gene: -; abundance: -; v_gene: TRBV29-1; j_gene: TRBJ2-3; len: 13; CDR3aa: CSAKRSSSDTQYF; CDR3nt: TGCAGCGCTAAAAGGAGTTCCTCAGATACGCAGTATTTT
d_gene: TRBD1; abundance: -; v_gene: TRBV29-1; j_gene: TRBJ2-1; len: 14; CDR3aa: CSVDTGGSYNEQFF; CDR3nt: TGCAGCGTGGATACAGGGGGCTCCTACAATGAGCAGTTCTTC
d_gene: -; abundance: few; v_gene: TRBV2; j_gene: TRBJ2-2; len: 11; CDR3aa: CASSVVGELFF; CDR3nt: TGTGCCAGCAGTGTTGTCGGGGAGCTGTTTTTT
d_gene: -; abundance: few; v_gene: TRBV7-2; j_gene: TRBJ2-7; len: 11; CDR3aa: CASGQTYEQYF; CDR3nt: TGTGCCAGTGGACAAACCTACGAGCAGTACTTC
d_gene: -; abundance: few; v_gene: TRBV2; j_gene: TRBJ2-7; len: 12; CDR3aa: CASNEGSYEQYF; CDR3nt: TGTGCCAGCAATGAGGGGTCCTACGAGCAGTACTTC
d_gene: -; abundance: -; v_gene: TRBV29-1; j_gene: TRBJ2-5; len: 11; CDR3aa: CSVGDQETQYF; CDR3nt: TGCAGCGTTGGAGACCAAGAGACCCAGTACTTC
d_gene: -; abundance: -; v_gene: TRBV29-1; j_gene: TRBJ1-1; len: 13; CDR3aa: CSVEEPRHTEAFF; CDR3nt: TGCAGCGTTGAAGAGCCTCGACACACTGAAGCTTTCTTT
d_gene: -; abundance: -; v_gene: TRBV5-1; j_gene: TRBJ1-6; len: 15; CDR3aa: CASSLGLIIDSPLHF; CDR3nt: TGCGCCAGCAGCTTGGGACTTATCATAGATTCACCCCTCCACTTT
d_gene: -; abundance: -; v_gene: TRBV28; j_gene: TRBJ2-7; len: 12; CDR3aa: CASSLTGFEQYF; CDR3nt: TGTGCCAGCAGTCTGACAGGTTTCGAGCAGTACTTC
d_gene: -; abundance: -; v_gene: TRBV7-2; j_gene: TRBJ1-1; len: 15; CDR3aa: CASSLARGMNTEAFF; CDR3nt: TGTGCCAGCAGCCTTGCCCGGGGAATGAACACTGAAGCTTTCTTT
d_gene: -; abundance: few; v_gene: TRBV18; j_gene: TRBJ2-6; len: 16; CDR3aa: CASSPWTPDGANVLTF; CDR3nt: TGTGCCAGCTCACCTTGGACTCCCGATGGGGCCAACGTCCTGACTTTC